The 19 T cell receptor beta chains below come from one sample, sequenced in a study of T cell changes during pregnancy in multiple sclerosis. Measured with immunoSEQ multiplex PCR; TCRdb has only the in-frame clones, and not every one. The repertoire holds roughly 15,000 clones, with roughly 84% as singletons. The starting material was CD8+ T cells from peripheral blood mononuclear cells, obtained in the third trimester of pregnancy. The receptors derive from a female donor in good health, enrolled as a control in a pregnancy study.

The rearrangement joins TRBV7-2 to TRBJ2-1, with 9 bases fitting TRBD2. V lost 8 bases, J lost 9 bases, and 8 bases stayed unmatched. Looked up from germline, CDR1 is SGHTA and CDR2 is FQGNSA. This CDR3 region has 13 residues. CDR3 nucleotides: TGTGCCAGCGATGCTAGCGGGGCGCCTGAGCAGTTCTTC. This gives the protein CASDASGAPEQFF.

As concerns this clone: Relative to the germline gene, one junction end is altered; a read error may explain this. The J gene is TRBJ2-7, the V gene TRBV10-3; 7 nucleotides agree with TRBD1. The CDR3 consists of 12 residues. The germline gives CDR1 ENHRY, CDR2 SYGVKD. The CDR3 here is CAISESRDSQHF. The DNA for the CDR3 is TGTGCCATCAGTGAGTCGAGGGACAGCCAACACTTC.

CDR3 amino acids: CASPLPSRREGSYNEQFF. The DNA for the CDR3 is TGTGCCTCCCCCTTGCCCTCTAGGCGGGAGGGCTCCTACAATGAGCAGTTCTTC. V is TRBV10-3 and J is TRBJ2-1, with TRBD2 matching 9 bases. V trimming: 11 bases; J trimming: 0 bases; junction bases outside the gene matches: 17. The germline CDR1 and CDR2 sequences are ENHRY and SYGVKD. The CDR3 loop spans 18 amino acids.

V gene TRBV19 combines with J gene TRBJ1-2, with TRBD1 identical over 10 bases. In germline, CDR1 is LNHDA, CDR2 SQIVND (reference sequence). The CDR3 totals 16 residues. With 2 bases clipped from V and 4 bases from J, the junction kept 7 bases outside the gene matches. The CDR3 DNA is TGTGCCAGTAGTATATATGGGACAGGGGAATCCTATGGCTACACCTTC. Its translation is CASSIYGTGESYGYTF. Full variable domain (missing parts from reference TRBV19 and TRBJ1-2): DGGITQSPKYLFRKEGQNVTLSCEQNLNHDAMYWYRQDPGQGLRLIYYSQIVNDFQKGDIAEGYSVSREKKESFPLTVTSAQKNPTAFYLCASSIYGTGESYGYTFGSGTRLTVV.

The chain joins TRBV2 to TRBJ2-7; D perhaps matches TRBD1 (5 bases). The CDR3 has 15 residues. V lost 4 bases to trimming and J lost 2 bases, with 15 bases between them. Germline CDR1 is SNHLY and CDR2 is FYNNEI. CDR3 in DNA: TGTGCCAGCAGTGGGGAAGGCAGGGTGACCTACGAGCAGTACTTC. Amino acid sequence: CASSGEGRVTYEQYF.

J is TRBJ1-1 and V is TRBV30; TRBD1 is a possible D gene (5 bases). Trimming left V 3 bases short and J 7 bases short, with 24 bases between. The CDR3 is 16 amino acids. CDR1 GTSNPN and CDR2 SVGIG come from the germline V gene (reference sequence). CDR3 DNA sequence: TGTGCCTGGAGGATCCTTGTCGGGGCCCCCGGGAGTGAAGCTTTCTTT. Amino acid sequence: CAWRILVGAPGSEAFF. Supplemented by reference TRBV30 and TRBJ1-1, the full variable domain reads SQTIHQWPATLVQPVGSPLSLECTVEGTSNPNLYWYRQAAGRGLQLLFYSVGIGQISSEVPQNLSASRPQDRQFILSSKKLLLSDSGFYLCAWRILVGAPGSEAFFGQGTRLTVV.

This rearrangement joins TRBV5-6 to TRBJ1-6; maybe TRBD1 (5 bases). This CDR3 region has 12 residues. Germline V gives CDR1 SGHDT, CDR2 YYEEEE. The V end was cut by 5 bases, the J end by 7 bases, with 7 bases between. The CDR3 region has the DNA TGTGCCAGCAGTTCAGGGAATTCACCCCTCCACTTT. Amino acid sequence: CASSSGNSPLHF.

With respect to this clone: At one end, the junction sequence differs from germline, possibly due to a read error. V is TRBV5-3 and J is TRBJ2-7; D possibly corresponds to TRBD2 (6 bases). TRBV5-3 is classed as an ORF, of uncertain function. The CDR3 consists of 14 residues. CDR3 in amino acids: CASSLAKGTWEQYF. The CDR3 nucleotides read TGTGCCAGCAGCTTGGCGAAGGGGACTTGGGAGCAGTACTTC.

This clone has more than one count but fewer than ten. This sequence joins TRBV13 and TRBJ2-7, with 9 bases identical to TRBD2. V lost 4 bases and J lost 2; bases outside the gene matches: 3. CDR1 PRHDT and CDR2 FYEKMQ come from the germline V gene (reference sequence). The CDR3 length is 14 residues. This chain's CDR3 is CASSSSGATYEQYF. The DNA for the CDR3 is TGTGCCAGCAGCTCTAGCGGGGCCACCTACGAGCAGTACTTC.

The chain uses TRBV13 and TRBJ2-1, with D possibly being TRBD1 (6 bases). V was pared by 4 bases and J by 4 bases, with 20 bases between. Looked up from germline, CDR1 is PRHDT and CDR2 is FYEKMQ (reference sequence). There are 17 residues in the CDR3. CDR3 nucleotides: TGTGCCAGCAGCTCCAAACCGGGACAAACCGCGTACAATGAGCAGTTCTTC. This gives the protein CASSSKPGQTAYNEQFF.

In this sample, this clone turned up a few times. The chain has TRBV14 and TRBJ2-3; TRBD2 aligns across 7 bases. Per the germline V gene, CDR1 is SGHDN and CDR2 is FVKESK. The CDR3 loop spans 14 amino acids. J was trimmed by 3 bases and V by 4 bases; bases with no gene match: 4. The CDR3 coding sequence is TGTGCCAGCAGCCCGCGGACTAGTACAGATACGCAGTATTTT. This encodes CASSPRTSTDTQYF.

The chain carries TRBV19 and TRBJ2-7; maybe TRBD2 (5 bases). V was pared by 3 bases and J by 3 bases, with 6 bases between. The CDR3 is 12 residues long. Germline V gene data show CDR1 as LNHDA and CDR2 as SQIVND (reference sequence). This CDR3 is CASSIRGYEQYF. The CDR3 nucleotides read TGTGCCAGTAGTATCCGGGGCTACGAGCAGTACTTC. Looking up the rest from reference TRBV19 and TRBJ2-7 gives the full variable domain: DGGITQSPKYLFRKEGQNVTLSCEQNLNHDAMYWYRQDPGQGLRLIYYSQIVNDFQKGDIAEGYSVSREKKESFPLTVTSAQKNPTAFYLCASSIRGYEQYFGPGTRLTVT.

This clone has just a few counts. V usage is TRBV7-6 and J usage is TRBJ2-1; the D gene is possibly TRBD1 (6 bases). V was shortened by 2 bases and J by 0 bases, with 8 bases between the two germline ends. The CDR3 length is 15 residues. Germline CDR1 SGHVS, CDR2 FNYEAQ. CDR3 amino acids: CASSLTGNSYNEQFF. The CDR3 region has the DNA TGTGCCAGCAGCTTAACAGGGAACTCCTACAATGAGCAGTTCTTC.

This CDR3 is CASSVNRGGANYGYTF. CDR3 nucleotides: TGTGCCAGCAGCGTAAACAGGGGTGGCGCTAACTATGGCTACACCTTC. The gene calls are TRBV5-6 and TRBJ1-2, with 7 bases matching TRBD1. This CDR3 is built from 16 residues. Trimming at V came to 4 bases and at J to 0 bases, leaving 9 bases not matched to a gene. CDR1 is SGHDT, CDR2 YYEEEE, per germline.

The chain combines TRBV6-1 with TRBJ2-7; perhaps TRBD1 as D (7 bases). Trimming took off 3 bases at V and 5 bases at J, with 14 bases between the two ends. The CDR3 has 14 residues. CDR1 is MNHNS and CDR2 is SASEGT in the germline V gene. The CDR3 DNA follows: TGTGCCAGCAGTGAGGCAGGGGGGTCCCACGAGCAGTACTTC. As protein: CASSEAGGSHEQYF.

This rearrangement joins TRBV6-5 to TRBJ1-1; possibly TRBD1 for D (5 bases). CDR3 size: 13 residues. Germline assignment: CDR1 MNHEY and CDR2 SVGAGI. V lost 6 bases, J lost 6 bases, and 14 bases lay in between. The CDR3 is CASSPGGEAEAFF. CDR3 bases: TGTGCCAGCAGCCCCGGGGGGGAGGCTGAAGCTTTCTTT.

The V gene is TRBV6-4, the J gene TRBJ2-3; TRBD2 matches at 7 bases. CDR3 length: 14 amino acids. CDR1 is MRHNA and CDR2 is SNTAGT in the germline V gene. The trim removed 5 bases at V and 1 base at J, leaving 3 bases unmatched. CDR3 loop: CASSYAGGTDTQYF. The CDR3 DNA reads as TGTGCCAGCAGTTATGCGGGGGGCACAGATACGCAGTATTTT.

In its sample, this clone ranks as medium-sized. This chain links TRBV25-1 with TRBJ2-7, with 11 positions matching TRBD2. Germline V gene sequence: CDR1 MGHDK, CDR2 SYGVNS. The CDR3 extends over 15 amino acids. With V trimmed by 2 bases and J by 4 bases, 4 bases remained unmatched. The CDR3 protein is CASSERTSGLYEQYF. The CDR3 DNA follows: TGTGCCAGCAGTGAAAGGACTAGCGGGTTGTACGAGCAGTACTTC.

The rearrangement uses TRBV5-5 and TRBJ2-5, with 7 bases matching TRBD1. In germline, CDR1 is SGHKS, CDR2 YYEKEE (reference sequence). The CDR3 sequence is 16 residues long. Unmatched junction bases numbered 10, after V lost 4 bases and J lost 1 base. The CDR3 spells CASSLRTGQLQETQYF. The CDR3 DNA is TGTGCCAGCAGCCTCAGGACAGGTCAACTCCAAGAGACCCAGTACTTC.